The 28 T cell receptor beta chains in this list originate from one sample, sequenced in a study of OX40 agonist ivuxolimab in advanced cancers. Produced via immunoSEQ multiplex PCR; TCRdb's table is partial and in-frame only. Among about 78,000 clones listed, almost 85% were seen once. Specimen: CD4+ or CD8+ T cells sorted from blood, collected in a trial of the OX40 agonist ivuxolimab. All receptors derive from an adult with an advanced solid tumor such as melanoma, head and neck, liver or kidney cancer.

This clone occurred a few times. The chain is built from TRBV7-2 and TRBJ2-1; D perhaps matches TRBD2 (6 bases). The germline V gene has CDR1 SGHTA and CDR2 FQGNSA. The V gene lost 2 bases and the J gene lost 3 bases, with 17 bases spanning the gap. The CDR3 contains 17 residues. The DNA of the CDR3 is TGTGCCAGCAGCTTACAATCTGGGACTGGGGGCTACAATGAGCAGTTCTTC. This gives the protein CASSLQSGTGGYNEQFF.

J is TRBJ2-7 and V is TRBV7-2, with TRBD1 matching over 7 bases. Germline V gives CDR1 SGHTA, CDR2 FQGNSA. CDR3 size: 13 residues. V lost 5 bases, J lost 3 bases, and 4 bases stayed unmatched. The CDR3 loop is CASSHDRVYEQYF. The CDR3 DNA follows: TGTGCCAGCAGCCACGACAGGGTCTACGAGCAGTACTTC.

J is TRBJ1-5 and V is TRBV28, with a tentative D call TRBD1 (5 bases). With 2 bases removed from V and 3 bases from J, the gap between germline ends came to 14 bases. This CDR3 has 16 residues. The germline V gene encodes CDR1 MDHEN and CDR2 SYDVKM. The CDR3 region has the DNA TGTGCCAGCAGTTTACTAACGCGACAGAACAATCAGCCCCAGCATTTT. Translating it yields CASSLLTRQNNQPQHF.

This clone was detected a few times. This chain connects TRBV19 to TRBJ1-1; D ambiguous. Trimming left V 3 bases short and J 7 bases short, with 15 bases between. The CDR3 sequence is 14 residues long. Germline CDR1 reads LNHDA; CDR2 reads SQIVND (reference sequence). CDR3 nucleotides: TGTGCCAGTAGTATTAGTAGTCAAGACGGTGAAGCTTTCTTT. Translated, it gives CASSISSQDGEAFF.

As concerns this clone: Since no conserved phenylalanine or tryptophan closes the CDR3, a read error is the likely cause. This chain links TRBV5-6 with TRBJ1-6, with 9 bases fitting TRBD1. The V gene end was trimmed by 0 bases and the J gene end by 7 bases; junction bases not matched to a gene: 2. There are 15 residues in the CDR3. Germline CDR1 and CDR2: SGHDT and YYEEEE. CDR3 residues: CASSLVGTGNSPLHS. The CDR3 nucleotides read TGTGCCAGCAGCTTGGTAGGGACAGGGAATTCACCCCTCCACTCT.

V is TRBV7-2 and J is TRBJ2-1, with 7 bases fitting TRBD2. Germline loops: CDR1 SGHTA, CDR2 FQGNSA. Losses at the gene ends were 5 bases for V and 6 bases for J; bases not matched to a gene: 7. The CDR3 is made up of 14 amino acids. The CDR3 reads CASSASWEGNEQFF. The DNA for the CDR3 is TGTGCCAGCAGCGCCAGCTGGGAGGGCAATGAGCAGTTCTTC.

The sample holds a few counts of this clone. V usage is TRBV18 and J usage is TRBJ2-5; weak D call: TRBD2 (6 bases). V was cut by 3 bases and J by 1 base, with 12 bases left in between. Germline V lookup: CDR1 KGHSH, CDR2 LQKENI. This CDR3 comprises 15 residues. CDR3 residues: CASSPGGQGQETQYF. The CDR3 DNA reads TGTGCCAGCTCACCCGGGGGTCAGGGCCAAGAGACCCAGTACTTC.

The chain employs TRBV19 and TRBJ1-2, with D possibly being TRBD1 (5 bases). The length of the CDR3 is 15 residues. CDR1 and CDR2 (germline): LNHDA, SQIVND (reference sequence). V gave up 0 bases and J gave up 7 bases, with 15 bases separating them. For the CDR3, the DNA is TGTGCCAGTAGTATAGACGGGACGGTGGCTGGTGGCTACACCTTC. Protein sequence: CASSIDGTVAGGYTF.

The V and J genes are TRBV7-2 and TRBJ1-2; the D gene is possibly TRBD1 (6 bases). V shed 0 bases and J shed 6 bases, with 14 bases lying between them. Germline CDR1 and CDR2: SGHTA and FQGNSA. CDR3 length: 15 amino acids. DNA of the CDR3: TGTGCCAGCAGCTTAGCGCGGAACAGGGCAAATGGCTACACCTTC. This sequence encodes CASSLARNRANGYTF.

V gene TRBV4-3 combines with J gene TRBJ2-2; 7 bases match TRBD2. This CDR3 spans 16 amino acids. The germline V gene has CDR1 LGHNA and CDR2 YSLEER. Trimming took 2 bases from V and 6 from J; bases not matched to a gene: 9. The CDR3 region is CASSQPGAGEAGELFF. As DNA, the CDR3 is TGCGCCAGCAGCCAACCCGGGGCGGGGGAAGCCGGGGAGCTGTTTTTT.

The rearrangement uses TRBV25-1 and TRBJ2-7, with 12 bases fitting TRBD1. The CDR3 sequence is 13 residues long. Germline V gene lookup returns CDR1 MGHDK and CDR2 SYGVNS. The junction had 4 bases not matched to a gene; V was cut back by 7 bases and J by 6 bases. The CDR3 region has the DNA TGTGCCAGCAAGGGACAGGGGGCCGTCGAGCAGTACTTC. Protein sequence: CASKGQGAVEQYF.

The chain combines TRBV7-2 with TRBJ1-2, with D maybe TRBD1 (5 bases). Trimming cost V 5 bases and J 4 bases, with 14 bases left between them. The CDR3 spans 14 residues. In germline, CDR1 is SGHTA, CDR2 FQGNSA. The chain's CDR3 is CASSPLGGGYGYTF. The CDR3 DNA follows: TGTGCCAGCAGCCCCCTGGGGGGTGGCTATGGCTACACCTTC.

J is TRBJ2-3 and V is TRBV5-1; TRBD2 might be the D (6 bases). CDR1 SGHRS and CDR2 YFSETQ come from the germline V gene. Trimming took off 0 bases at V and 12 bases at J, with 14 bases between the two ends. The CDR3 sequence is 13 residues long. The CDR3 nucleotides are TGCGCCAGCAGCTTGGGTCCCAGCGGGCCTCAGTATTTT. Its translation is CASSLGPSGPQYF.

The rearrangement uses TRBV7-2 and TRBJ1-6; perhaps TRBD1 as D (5 bases). V lost 2 bases to trimming and J lost 9 bases, with 11 bases between them. Per germline, CDR1 SGHTA and CDR2 FQGNSA. The CDR3 is 14 residues long. In DNA form, the CDR3 reads TGTGCCAGCAGCTTAACCGACAGTATTTCACCCCTCCACTTT. Translating gives CASSLTDSISPLHF.

The chain recombines TRBV18 with TRBJ2-7, with D perhaps TRBD2 (6 bases). V was cut by 3 bases and J by 5 bases, with 11 bases left in between. The CDR3 runs to 13 residues. Germline CDR1 is KGHSH and CDR2 is LQKENI. CDR3 sequence (DNA): TGTGCCAGCTCACCCGGAGCGGGCGACGAGCAGTACTTC. Its translation is CASSPGAGDEQYF.

This sequence joins TRBV28 and TRBJ2-3; 8 bases are a match to TRBD2. The junction had 13 bases not matched to a gene; V was cut back by 7 bases and J by 4 bases. Germline assignment: CDR1 MDHEN and CDR2 SYDVKM. There are 16 residues in the CDR3. Here the CDR3 reads CASTTHGGAGSDTQYF. The CDR3 DNA reads TGTGCCAGCACCACCCACGGGGGGGCCGGTTCAGATACGCAGTATTTT.

Concerning this clone itself: The sample carries other DNA sequences with the same CDR3. This rearrangement joins TRBV7-2 to TRBJ1-1; possibly TRBD1 for D (5 bases). The germline V and J ends were trimmed by 5 bases and 8 bases, with 9 bases remaining between them. Germline CDR1 reads SGHTA; CDR2 reads FQGNSA. This CDR3 region has 11 residues. CDR3 bases: TGTGCCAGCAGCCTCAGGACAGAAGCTTTCTTT. Protein product: CASSLRTEAFF. The entire variable domain, with the rest obtained from reference TRBV7-2 and TRBJ1-1, is as follows: GAGVSQSPSNKVTEKGKDVELRCDPISGHTALYWYRQSLGQGLEFLIYFQGNSAPDKSGLPSDRFSAERTGGSVSTLTIQRTQQEDSAVYLCASSLRTEAFFGQGTRLTVV.

This clone was observed once. The gene calls are TRBV10-3 and TRBJ1-4, with D unclear. This CDR3 region has 13 residues. CDR1 and CDR2 (germline): ENHRY, SYGVKD. Trimming took 7 bases from V and 5 from J, leaving 11 bases between them. CDR3 residues: CAIKAQENEKLFF. The CDR3, as DNA: TGTGCCATCAAGGCTCAGGAGAATGAAAAACTGTTTTTT.

The V gene is TRBV19, the J gene TRBJ2-3; D perhaps matches TRBD2 (5 bases). V was clipped by 5 bases and J by 4 bases, with 22 bases between them. The CDR3 loop spans 17 amino acids. The germline V gene has CDR1 LNHDA and CDR2 SQIVND (reference sequence). The CDR3 coding sequence is TGTGCCAGTAGTCCCCCCGCGAGCGGTTTTAACGCAGATACGCAGTATTTT. It specifies CASSPPASGFNADTQYF.

The V gene is TRBV7-8, the J gene TRBJ1-5; D uncertain. The germline gives CDR1 SGHVS, CDR2 FQNEAQ. V dropped 1 base and J dropped 3 bases, with 7 bases sitting between them. This CDR3 has 14 amino acids. CDR3 region: CASSLEPFNQPQHF. CDR3 coding DNA: TGTGCCAGCAGCTTAGAACCGTTCAATCAGCCCCAGCATTTT.

The gene calls are TRBV7-2 and TRBJ1-4; D not resolved. This CDR3 comprises 18 residues. Germline assignment: CDR1 SGHTA and CDR2 FQGNSA. V was cut by 0 bases and J by 3 bases, with 17 bases left in between. The CDR3 region is CASSLAYRGGGSNEKLFF. CDR3 nucleotide sequence: TGTGCCAGCAGCTTAGCTTATCGAGGAGGAGGGTCTAATGAAAAACTGTTTTTT.

This clone was seen once. The CDR3 region has the DNA TGCGCCAGCAGCCAAGGTGAGGGGAAGACCCAGTACTTC. The encoded protein is CASSQGEGKTQYF. This chain links TRBV4-3 with TRBJ2-5, with D perhaps matching TRBD1 or TRBD2 (5 bases each). The V gene lost 1 base and the J gene lost 6 bases, with 9 bases spanning the gap. Germline V lookup: CDR1 LGHNA, CDR2 YSLEER. The length of the CDR3 is 13 residues.

V is TRBV5-1 and J is TRBJ2-3; tentatively, D is TRBD2 (6 bases). The length of the CDR3 is 15 residues. CDR1 is SGHRS, CDR2 YFSETQ, per germline. Trimming shortened V by 2 bases and J by 0 bases, and 10 bases separated the two germline ends. In DNA form, the CDR3 reads TGCGCCAGCAGCTTCCTAGCGAGTAGCACAGATACGCAGTATTTT. The encoded protein is CASSFLASSTDTQYF.

This sequence joins TRBV6-6 and TRBJ2-1; 8 bases match TRBD2. Losses at the gene ends were 0 bases for V and 6 bases for J; bases not matched to a gene: 4. The CDR3 runs to 15 residues. Germline values: CDR1 MNHNY, CDR2 SVGAGI (reference sequence). The CDR3 reads CASSYSGLEGNEQFF. The CDR3 nucleotides read TGTGCCAGCAGTTACTCGGGACTAGAGGGCAATGAGCAGTTCTTC.

V gene TRBV10-3 combines with J gene TRBJ2-1; 9 bases are shared with TRBD1. V shed 0 bases, J shed 8 bases, and the junction held 5 bases outside the gene matches. Per germline, CDR1 ENHRY and CDR2 SYGVKD. This CDR3 is 15 amino acids long. CDR3 nucleotide sequence: TGTGCCATCAGTGAGTCGAGGACAGGGGCCGATGAGCAGTTCTTC. It is translated as CAISESRTGADEQFF.

This clone was observed once. The genes are TRBV7-2 and TRBJ2-1; D perhaps matches TRBD1 (5 bases). The germline V and J ends were trimmed by 0 bases and 9 bases, with 9 bases remaining between them. The CDR3 runs 13 residues. Germline CDR1 and CDR2: SGHTA and FQGNSA. The CDR3 sequence is CASSLARRAEQFF. The CDR3 DNA follows: TGTGCCAGCAGCTTAGCGCGCAGGGCTGAGCAGTTCTTC.

This clone was recorded only once. The chain combines TRBV5-1 with TRBJ1-2; perhaps TRBD1 as D (6 bases). Looked up from germline, CDR1 is SGHRS and CDR2 is YFSETQ. The V end was cut by 0 bases, the J end by 4 bases, with 10 bases between. The CDR3 extends over 14 amino acids. CDR3 in amino acids: CASSLGQGPYGYTF. The CDR3 DNA reads TGCGCCAGCAGCTTGGGGCAGGGGCCCTATGGCTACACCTTC.

This chain joins TRBV18 and TRBJ2-4; D gene unclear. The ends were cut back, 3 bases at V and 4 bases at J, with 16 bases in the middle. The CDR3 has 16 residues. The V gene's germline CDR1 is KGHSH and CDR2 LQKENI. CDR3 nucleotides: TGTGCCAGCTCACCTGTCTCACTAACCCCTAAAAACATTCAGTACTTC. Protein product: CASSPVSLTPKNIQYF.